Below, 11 T cell receptor beta chains from the same sample are listed, as sequenced in a study of a mutant IDH1 vaccine in newly diagnosed glioma (TCRdb year 2021). This specimen's time point label, per the study, means: week 23, last vaccination. A 20-mer mutant IDH1 peptide at 300 micrograms in Montanide made up each vaccine dose, which was injected subcutaneously together with topical imiquimod. The antigens these receptors bind are not known. The method behind the library was the immunoSEQ multiplex PCR assay. Not all clones reach the TCRdb copy of this immuneACCESS table, which keeps in-frame sequences only. Checked studies attribute under half of the gap to unresolved V genes and leave the rest unexplained. The sample yields about 65,000 clones; about 85% were counted once. Approximately 4% of the sample is held by the ten biggest clonotypes. The sequences come from PBMCs, collected from a glioma patient whose treatment included an IDH1 peptide vaccine. The receptor set was obtained from a young man with glioma.

This chain links TRBV6-6 with TRBJ1-1; D call uncertain. CDR3 size: 12 residues. Germline assignment: CDR1 MNHNY and CDR2 SVGAGI (reference sequence). V was pared by 5 bases and J by 2 bases, with 6 bases between. The CDR3 spells CASSPLNTEAFF. DNA of the CDR3: TGTGCCAGCAGTCCTCTCAACACTGAAGCTTTCTTT.

The chain carries TRBV2 and TRBJ1-5; D is undetermined. The V end was cut by 7 bases, the J end by 0 bases, with 10 bases between. This CDR3 has 14 residues. Germline V gene lookup returns CDR1 SNHLY and CDR2 FYNNEI. CDR3 sequence reads: CASKGVYSNQPQHF. The DNA of the CDR3 is TGTGCCAGCAAAGGCGTTTATAGCAATCAGCCCCAGCATTTT.

The chain uses TRBV18 and TRBJ1-3; D is undetermined. V lost 1 base to trimming and J lost 0 bases, with 10 bases between them. CDR3 length: 16 residues. Germline CDR1 reads KGHSH; CDR2 reads LQKENI. This CDR3 is CASSPLRGLSGNTIYF. The CDR3 DNA sequence: TGTGCCAGCTCACCACTCAGAGGCCTCTCTGGAAACACCATATATTTT.

In this sample, this clone turned up a few times. The chain couples TRBV6-4 to TRBJ2-3; 7 bases are shared with TRBD1. This CDR3 has 15 amino acids. Germline lookup yields CDR1 MRHNA and CDR2 SNTAGT. Germline trimming cut 2 bases from V and 0 bases from J; bases unmatched to any gene: 2. The CDR3 spells CASSDGTASTDTQYF. The CDR3 DNA reads as TGTGCCAGCAGTGACGGGACAGCTAGCACAGATACGCAGTATTTT.

The rearrangement links TRBV7-9 to TRBJ2-7; either TRBD1 or TRBD2 may supply D (5 bases each). Germline V gene data show CDR1 as SEHNR and CDR2 as FQNEAQ (reference sequence). CDR3 length equals 14 residues. V lost 5 bases to trimming and J lost 0 bases, with 11 bases between them. DNA for the CDR3: TGTGCCAGCAGCGAGGGACGGATCTCCTACGAGCAGTACTTC. Its protein is CASSEGRISYEQYF.

In this sample, this clone turned up once. The chain links TRBV14 to TRBJ1-2; D is unclear. V dropped 0 bases and J dropped 4 bases, with 9 bases sitting between them. Germline assignment: CDR1 SGHDN and CDR2 FVKESK. The CDR3 is 14 amino acids. CDR3 nucleotide sequence: TGTGCCAGCAGCCAAGATATGTCGGTCTATGGCTACACCTTC. It codes for CASSQDMSVYGYTF.

The gene calls are TRBV14 and TRBJ2-7, with D perhaps matching TRBD2 (7 bases). The CDR3 has 15 residues. V was shortened by 0 bases and J by 6 bases, with 15 bases between the two germline ends. Germline V CDR1 and CDR2: SGHDN, FVKESK. CDR3 protein: CASSQDWGGTGEQYF. The CDR3 nucleotides are TGTGCCAGCAGCCAAGATTGGGGGGGCACGGGCGAGCAGTACTTC.

A word on this clone: The junction shows a germline mismatch at one end, possibly a read error. The chain is built from TRBV30 and TRBJ2-2; D tentatively reads TRBD1 or TRBD2 (5 bases each). The CDR3 runs to 12 residues. CDR1 and CDR2 (germline): GTSNPN, SVGIG (reference sequence). CDR3 bases: TGTGCCGGACTCGGACAAACCGAGGAGCTGTTTTTT. Encoded protein: CAGLGQTEELFF. Using reference TRBV30 and TRBJ2-2 for the parts outside the CDR3, the full variable domain is SQTIHQWPATLVQPVGSPLSLECTVEGTSNPNLYWYRQAAGRGLQLLFYSVGIGQISSEVPQNLSASRPQDRQFILSSKKLLLSDSGFYLCAGLGQTEELFFGEGSRLTVL.

Here the CDR3 DNA reads TGTGCCAGCAGTTACTCGTTGGGTACCTATGGCTACACCTTC. It translates to CASSYSLGTYGYTF. The genes are TRBV6-5 and TRBJ1-2; no clear D gene. This CDR3 comprises 14 residues. Germline assignment: CDR1 MNHEY and CDR2 SVGAGI. V shed 0 bases and J shed 4 bases, with 9 bases lying between them.

V and J are TRBV7-8 and TRBJ2-6; D not certain. V was clipped by 6 bases and J by 5 bases, with 23 bases between them. Germline-derived CDR1 and CDR2 are SGHVS and FQNEAQ. The CDR3 has 18 amino acids. Written as DNA, the CDR3 is TGTGCCAGCAGATGTCGGTGTTACCCACAAAGTCGGGCCAACGTCCTGACTTTC. Its protein is CASRCRCYPQSRANVLTF.

The chain couples TRBV5-1 to TRBJ2-7; 11 bases agree with TRBD2. V shed 3 bases, J shed 4 bases, and the junction held 6 bases outside the gene matches. CDR3 length equals 15 residues. From germline, CDR1 is SGHRS and CDR2 YFSETQ. CDR3 sequence reads: CASSSISGGAYEQYF. The CDR3 DNA reads as TGCGCCAGCAGCTCCATTAGCGGGGGGGCGTACGAGCAGTACTTC.